This T cell receptor (beta chain) originates from a study of CD8 T cells in ankylosing spondylitis. The study, taken as a whole, reports: A TCR beta motif made of several highly homologous variants seemed typical of ankylosing spondylitis blood. Significantly higher representation of disease-linked clones was reported for matched ankylosing spondylitis synovial fluid.

Preparation of TCR beta libraries was done by quantitative 5'-RACE with molecular barcodes. TCRdb reanalysed the 5' RACE reads using MiXCR and keeps one entry per CDR3 protein. The profile shows 200,000 to 250,000 distinct CDR3 sequences, approximately 10% of them singletons. This clonotype was found a few times. The target antigen is unknown. One end of the junction fails to match germline, which may point to a read error. This CDR3 region has 8 residues. The germline V gene encodes CDR1 LNHDA and CDR2 SQIVND (reference sequence). This receptor was obtained from a male donor with ankylosing spondylitis or in good health (not recorded which). The sequencing input was blood, either unsorted or a sorted T cell fraction (not recorded which). V is TRBV19 and J is TRBJ2-1; 7 positions match TRBD1. The CDR3, as DNA: TGTGCCAGACGACAGGGTCCCTTC. Translated, it gives CARRQGPF. Filled out from reference TRBV19 and TRBJ2-1, the complete variable domain reads DGGITQSPKYLFRKEGQNVTLSCEQNLNHDAMYWYRQDPGQGLRLIYYSQIVNDFQKGDIAEGYSVSREKKESFPLTVTSAQKNPTAFYLCARRQGPFGPGTRLTVL.